Following are 19 T cell receptor beta chains from one sample sequenced in a study of T cell repertoires in cytomegalovirus infection. TCRdb re-analysed the reads in MiXCR, keeping a single row per CDR3 protein. This repertoire shows about 260,000 distinct CDR3 sequences, roughly an eighth found once; its top ten account for 8.5% to 10%. The sequencing input was PBMCs. The receptors derive from a human donor in good health (CMV status not recorded). Some clones in this sample may be carry-over from other donors' samples.

The table lists this clonotype with many counts. This chain uses TRBV5-5 with TRBJ1-5; D might be TRBD1 (5 bases). This CDR3 is 13 amino acids long. The germline V gene has CDR1 SGHKS and CDR2 YYEKEE (reference sequence). Trimming stripped 4 bases from V and 5 bases from J, with 10 bases between. CDR3 amino acids: CASSLGRDQPQHF. For the CDR3, the DNA is TGTGCCAGCAGCCTCGGCAGGGATCAGCCCCAGCATTTT.

In this sample, this clonotype turned up many times. CDR3 DNA sequence: TGTGCCAGCAGGCCCACTAGCGGGGGGTTAGTCGATACGCAGTATTTT. It encodes CASRPTSGGLVDTQYF. The chain joins TRBV7-3 to TRBJ2-3; 12 nucleotides agree with TRBD2. This CDR3 is 16 amino acids long. V was clipped by 6 bases and J by 6 bases; unmatched bases: 10. Germline V gene lookup returns CDR1 SGHTA and CDR2 FQGTGA. Filled out from reference TRBV7-3 and TRBJ2-3, the complete variable domain reads GAGVSQTPSNKVTEKGKYVELRCDPISGHTALYWYRQSLGQGPEFLIYFQGTGAADDSGLPNDRFFAVRPEGSVSTLKIQRTERGDSAVYLCASRPTSGGLVDTQYFGPGTRLTVL.

At least ten counts were recorded for this clonotype. The rearrangement links TRBV24-1 to TRBJ2-3; 8 bases align to TRBD2. The germline CDR1 and CDR2 sequences are KGHDR and SFDVKD. The junction had 11 bases not matched to a gene; V was cut back by 9 bases and J by 1 base. This CDR3 spans 16 amino acids. CDR3 loop: CATRAGVRSGTDTQYF. The CDR3 nucleotides are TGTGCCACCCGAGCGGGAGTGCGATCAGGCACAGATACGCAGTATTTT.

This clonotype was observed a handful of times. The chain couples TRBV2 to TRBJ2-6; D ambiguous. CDR3 length equals 14 residues. Trimming removed 8 bases from V and 2 bases from J, with 10 bases in between. Germline V gene data show CDR1 as SNHLY and CDR2 as FYNNEI. The CDR3: CASGDGPGANVLTF. In DNA, the CDR3 is TGTGCCAGCGGAGACGGTCCTGGGGCCAACGTCCTGACTTTC.

The CDR3 reads CSAGAAGLLNEQFF. The CDR3 nucleotides are TGCAGTGCGGGGGCAGCGGGACTCCTAAATGAGCAGTTCTTC. The chain combines TRBV20-1 with TRBJ2-1; tentative D call: TRBD2 (7 bases). V lost 6 bases, J lost 7 bases, and 19 bases lay in between. The CDR3 consists of 14 residues. The germline gives CDR1 DFQATT, CDR2 SNEGSKA (reference sequence).

The chain carries TRBV19 and TRBJ2-6; perhaps TRBD2 as D (5 bases). The CDR3 runs to 14 residues. CDR1 and CDR2 from the germline V gene are LNHDA and SQIVND (reference sequence). V dropped 10 bases and J dropped 10 bases, with 20 bases sitting between them. The CDR3 DNA is TGTGCCACCTTCACTCCCCAAGAGGGAAACGTCCTGACTTTC. This codes for CATFTPQEGNVLTF.

V usage is TRBV7-2 and J usage is TRBJ2-1; possibly TRBD1 for D (6 bases). The CDR3 sequence is 15 residues long. Germline CDR1 is SGHTA and CDR2 is FQGNSA. The germline V and J ends were trimmed by 5 bases and 6 bases, with 17 bases remaining between them. CDR3 coding DNA: TGTGCCAGCAGCCGACAGGCCCACACGACCAATGAGCAGTTCTTC. Translating it yields CASSRQAHTTNEQFF.

This clonotype was counted many times. The chain links TRBV7-9 to TRBJ2-7; 8 bases line up with TRBD1. V was clipped by 3 bases and J by 7 bases; unmatched bases: 5. Germline CDR1 SEHNR, CDR2 FQNEAQ (reference sequence). The CDR3 has 13 amino acids. The CDR3 nucleotides are TGTGCCAGCAGCTTCAGGGGGCGTTGGGAGCAGTACTTC. It codes for CASSFRGRWEQYF.

In its sample, this clonotype was seen many times. The rearrangement uses TRBV10-3 and TRBJ2-3; D remains unclear. The CDR3 is 12 amino acids. Germline values: CDR1 ENHRY, CDR2 SYGVKD. The germline V and J ends were trimmed by 0 bases and 5 bases, with 3 bases remaining between them. The CDR3 region has the DNA TGTGCCATCAGTGAGTCGAGAGATACGCAGTATTTT. Translated, it gives CAISESRDTQYF.

This clonotype was seen ten or more times. The chain recombines TRBV11-2 with TRBJ2-1; 7 bases align to TRBD1. Germline loops: CDR1 SGHAT, CDR2 FQNNGV. Trimming cost V 8 bases and J 6 bases; bases outside gene matches: 16. This CDR3 region has 16 residues. For the CDR3, the DNA is TGTGCCAGCCCCCCTCCGGGACAGTTTTTTGGCAATGAGCAGTTCTTC. Protein product: CASPPPGQFFGNEQFF.

This chain links TRBV2 with TRBJ2-7, with a possible D match to TRBD1 (5 bases). This CDR3 contains 13 residues. V dropped 6 bases and J dropped 6 bases, with 15 bases sitting between them. Germline values: CDR1 SNHLY, CDR2 FYNNEI. The CDR3 DNA sequence: TGTGCCAGCAGGGCCGGTCTAGGGGCCGAGCAGTACTTC. This codes for CASRAGLGAEQYF.

This clonotype was picked up a small number of times. V is TRBV5-4 and J is TRBJ2-5, with 9 bases lining up with TRBD2. The trim removed 0 bases at V and 4 bases at J, leaving 7 bases unmatched. The CDR3 is 16 amino acids. CDR1 is SGHNT, CDR2 YYREEE, per germline (reference sequence). The CDR3 nucleotides are TGTGCCAGCAGCTTGGGTGGGAGCGGGGGGCGAGAGACCCAGTACTTC. Amino acid sequence: CASSLGGSGGRETQYF.

The sample holds a few counts of this clonotype. V gene TRBV28 combines with J gene TRBJ1-4, with D perhaps matching TRBD1 (6 bases). V dropped 4 bases and J dropped 2 bases, with 20 bases sitting between them. There are 18 residues in the CDR3. Germline V lookup: CDR1 MDHEN, CDR2 SYDVKM. CDR3 sequence reads: CASSSPRQGRLTNEKLFF. For the CDR3, the DNA is TGTGCCAGCAGTTCCCCCCGGCAGGGGAGGCTTACTAATGAAAAACTGTTTTTT. The entire variable domain, with the rest obtained from reference TRBV28 and TRBJ1-4, is as follows: DVKVTQSSRYLVKRTGEKVFLECVQDMDHENMFWYRQDPGLGLRLIYFSYDVKMKEKGDIPEGYSVSREKKERFSLILESASTNQTSMYLCASSSPRQGRLTNEKLFFGSGTQLSVL.

This clonotype was seen only a few times. This rearrangement joins TRBV4-3 to TRBJ2-1, with TRBD2 identical over 12 bases. Germline trimming cut 1 base from V and 8 bases from J; bases unmatched to any gene: 9. This CDR3 is built from 17 residues. In germline, CDR1 is LGHNA, CDR2 YSLEER. In DNA form, the CDR3 reads TGCGCCAGCAGCCAAGGAAGGGGGACTAGCGGGTTCGATGAGCAGTTCTTC. Its protein is CASSQGRGTSGFDEQFF.

A few counts support this clonotype. The chain links TRBV12-3 or TRBV12-4 to TRBJ2-1; 11 bases are shared with TRBD2. Losses at the gene ends were 3 bases for V and 7 bases for J; bases not matched to a gene: 8. This CDR3 comprises 16 residues. In DNA, the CDR3 is TGTGCCAGCAGTTTCATCGTCCGGACTAGCGGGAATGAGCAGTTCTTC. Its translation: CASSFIVRTSGNEQFF.

This clonotype showed up just a few times. The chain couples TRBV4-3 to TRBJ1-5; D not certain. CDR3 length: 13 residues. V was trimmed by 0 bases and J by 6 bases, leaving 6 bases between them. In germline, CDR1 is LGHNA, CDR2 YSLEER. DNA for the CDR3: TGCGCCAGCAGCCAAGATGGCAGTCAGCCCCAGCATTTT. This codes for CASSQDGSQPQHF.

This clonotype was recorded at least ten times. The rearrangement links TRBV5-6 to TRBJ1-6; D is unclear. The CDR3 is made up of 15 amino acids. Looked up from germline, CDR1 is SGHDT and CDR2 is YYEEEE. The ends were cut back, 2 bases at V and 0 bases at J, with 6 bases in the middle. CDR3 in DNA: TGTGCCAGCAGCTTCGGAAGCTCCTATAATTCACCCCTCCACTTT. Translation gives CASSFGSSYNSPLHF.

The table lists this clonotype with many counts. V usage is TRBV6-1 and J usage is TRBJ2-7; 7 bases are a match to TRBD2. CDR3 length: 15 residues. Trimming took 5 bases from V and 2 from J; bases not matched to a gene: 9. The germline V gene encodes CDR1 MNHNS and CDR2 SASEGT. CDR3 DNA sequence: TGTGCCAGCAGTAGGGAGGGGAGAGGAACCTACGAGCAGTACTTC. It translates to CASSREGRGTYEQYF.

This clonotype has just a few counts. The J gene is TRBJ1-1, the V gene TRBV29-1; weak D call: TRBD1 (5 bases). CDR3 length: 14 residues. Germline loops: CDR1 SQVTM, CDR2 ANQGSEA. V lost 5 bases, J lost 3 bases, and 16 bases lay in between. CDR3 DNA: TGCAGCGTTAGGGGTAGACAGACGGACACTGAAGCTTTCTTT. The encoded protein is CSVRGRQTDTEAFF.